These 21 T cell receptor beta chains came from one sample sequenced in a study of early T cells in non-severe SARS-CoV-2 infection. TCRdb reprocessed the 5' RACE reads with MiXCR, giving one entry per CDR3 protein. The sample consists of about 69,000 distinct CDR3 sequences, roughly 15% of them appearing once. The sequenced sample consisted of whole blood. These receptor sequences come from an adult who was a healthcare worker with PCR-confirmed SARS-CoV-2 infection or an uninfected control (not recorded which).

This clonotype was detected once. This chain links TRBV6-2 or TRBV6-3 with TRBJ2-5; the match to TRBD2 covers 13 bases. With 5 bases clipped from V and 2 bases from J, the junction kept 8 bases outside the gene matches. The CDR3 is 17 amino acids. CDR1 and CDR2 (germline): MNHEY, SVGEGT. CDR3 sequence (DNA): TGTGCCAGCAGTCCGCCCGCGGGACTAGCGGGGCAAGAGACCCAGTACTTC. Protein product: CASSPPAGLAGQETQYF.

There are a few counts of this clonotype. This chain connects TRBV11-2 to TRBJ2-1; 11 bases align to TRBD2. The V segment lost 0 bases and the J segment 6 bases; nucleotides outside the gene matches: 1. The CDR3 has 15 amino acids. In germline, CDR1 is SGHAT, CDR2 FQNNGV. The CDR3 protein is CASSLEGLAANEQFF. The CDR3 region has the DNA TGTGCCAGCAGCTTAGAGGGACTAGCGGCCAATGAGCAGTTCTTC.

This clonotype came up many times. The gene calls are TRBV12-3 or TRBV12-4 and TRBJ1-2; TRBD1 might be the D (5 bases). The length of the CDR3 is 12 residues. The V end was cut by 6 bases, the J end by 8 bases, with 13 bases between. The CDR3 sequence is CASSVGVEGYTF. The CDR3 nucleotides read TGTGCCAGCAGCGTGGGGGTGGAAGGCTACACCTTC.

This rearrangement joins TRBV12-5 to TRBJ2-3, with 15 bases aligning to TRBD2. V lost 5 bases, J lost 1 base, and 4 bases stayed unmatched. The CDR3 runs to 17 residues. CDR1 is LGHNT, CDR2 FRNRAP, per germline. The CDR3 is CASGRTSGGGGTDTQYF. The CDR3, as DNA: TGTGCTAGTGGTCGGACTAGCGGGGGGGGAGGCACAGATACGCAGTATTTT.

This clonotype has just a few counts. The chain carries TRBV6-1 and TRBJ2-3; D uncertain. Looked up from germline, CDR1 is MNHNS and CDR2 is SASEGT. V was trimmed by 0 bases and J by 3 bases, leaving 7 bases between them. The CDR3 is 14 amino acids. For the CDR3, the DNA is TGTGCCAGCAGTGAAGCTAGCAGAACAGATACGCAGTATTTT. The encoded protein is CASSEASRTDTQYF.

This clonotype was observed a few times. V and J are TRBV7-8 and TRBJ2-7; 7 bases fit TRBD1. Per the germline V gene, CDR1 is SGHVS and CDR2 is FQNEAQ. With 4 bases clipped from V and 2 bases from J, the junction kept 8 bases outside the gene matches. This CDR3 is built from 15 residues. In nucleotides, the CDR3 is TGTGCCAGCAGCTCAAACAGGGGACCTACCTACGAGCAGTACTTC. It yields the protein CASSSNRGPTYEQYF.

The rearrangement links TRBV12-3 or TRBV12-4 to TRBJ1-5; D might be TRBD1 (6 bases). V lost 4 bases, J lost 5 bases, and 9 bases lay in between. This CDR3 is built from 13 residues. CDR3: CASSWTVYQPQHF. CDR3 nucleotide sequence: TGTGCCAGCAGTTGGACAGTATATCAGCCCCAGCATTTT.

In this sample, this clonotype turned up a few times. The chain has TRBV6-1 and TRBJ1-2, with D possibly being TRBD1 (6 bases). Germline V gene lookup returns CDR1 MNHNS and CDR2 SASEGT. V was pared by 2 bases and J by 5 bases, with 12 bases between. CDR3 length: 14 amino acids. DNA for the CDR3: TGTGCCAGCAGTGAATCGTCAGGGGAGTATGGCTACACCTTC. Its protein is CASSESSGEYGYTF.

The sample holds a few counts of this clonotype. The chain employs TRBV2 and TRBJ2-7, with D perhaps matching TRBD2 (5 bases). The V and J ends lost 7 bases and 3 bases respectively, with 13 bases between them. Germline V gives CDR1 SNHLY, CDR2 FYNNEI. The CDR3 runs to 13 residues. Here the CDR3 reads CASTPTNFYEQYF. CDR3 in DNA: TGTGCCAGCACCCCGACTAACTTCTACGAGCAGTACTTC.

The chain is built from TRBV5-6 and TRBJ1-5, with D maybe TRBD1 (5 bases). This CDR3 is built from 13 residues. Germline V gene lookup returns CDR1 SGHDT and CDR2 YYEEEE. Deletions cut 6 bases from V and 4 bases from J, with 11 bases between. The CDR3 DNA is TGTGCCAGCACCTGGGGGAGAAATCAGCCCCAGCATTTT. It translates to CASTWGRNQPQHF.

This chain joins TRBV29-1 and TRBJ1-3, with D possibly TRBD1 on 6 matching bases. The germline V gene encodes CDR1 SQVTM and CDR2 ANQGSEA. This CDR3 has 14 amino acids. Trimming left V 0 bases short and J 3 bases short, with 9 bases between. For the CDR3, the DNA is TGCAGCGTTGAAGATTACAGGGATGGAAACACCATATATTTT. Protein: CSVEDYRDGNTIYF.

This clonotype was seen at least ten times. The V call is TRBV19, the J call TRBJ2-5; TRBD1 matches 8 bases. This CDR3 is built from 16 residues. Germline lookup yields CDR1 LNHDA and CDR2 SQIVND (reference sequence). V lost 4 bases and J lost 0; bases outside the gene matches: 7. The CDR3 loop is CASSKYDRGYQETQYF. The CDR3, as DNA: TGTGCCAGTAGTAAATATGACAGGGGATACCAAGAGACCCAGTACTTC.

The table lists this clonotype with a few counts. This rearrangement joins TRBV3-1 to TRBJ2-7, with D possibly TRBD2 on 5 matching bases. Trimming shortened V by 4 bases and J by 5 bases, and 15 bases separated the two germline ends. Germline assignment: CDR1 LGHDT and CDR2 YNNKEL (reference sequence). The CDR3 length is 14 residues. CDR3 in amino acids: CASSPNVRVHEQYF. In DNA, the CDR3 is TGTGCCAGCAGCCCTAACGTGAGGGTCCACGAGCAGTACTTC.

This clonotype was observed a few times. The chain joins TRBV10-3 to TRBJ2-2; D tentatively reads TRBD1 or TRBD2 (5 bases each). Trimming left V 10 bases short and J 5 bases short, with 17 bases between. CDR3 length: 14 residues. Germline CDR1 and CDR2: ENHRY and SYGVKD. CDR3 sequence reads: CATAGWGETGELFF. The DNA for the CDR3 is TGTGCCACGGCAGGGTGGGGAGAGACCGGGGAGCTGTTTTTT.

The chain is built from TRBV20-1 and TRBJ2-3, with 12 nucleotides matching TRBD1. V lost 4 bases, J lost 3 bases, and 5 bases stayed unmatched. CDR3 size: 15 residues. From germline, CDR1 is DFQATT and CDR2 SNEGSKA (reference sequence). The CDR3 nucleotides read TGCAGTGCTATTCGGGACAGGGGGCAAACAGATACGCAGTATTTT. Translated: CSAIRDRGQTDTQYF.

This clonotype was picked up a small number of times. The chain employs TRBV29-1 and TRBJ1-1; TRBD1 matches at 7 bases. The CDR3 is 12 amino acids. The germline CDR1 and CDR2 sequences are SQVTM and ANQGSEA. Germline trimming cut 6 bases from V and 2 bases from J; bases unmatched to any gene: 3. The CDR3, as DNA: TGCAGCGTAGCAGGGGGAAACACTGAAGCTTTCTTT. Its translation: CSVAGGNTEAFF.

This clonotype showed up just a few times. The V call is TRBV28, the J call TRBJ1-1, with D possibly TRBD1 on 6 matching bases. This CDR3 region has 15 residues. Trimming left V 4 bases short and J 6 bases short, with 18 bases between. Germline-derived CDR1 and CDR2 are MDHEN and SYDVKM. The chain's CDR3 is CASSSKQGAYAEAFF. CDR3 in DNA: TGTGCCAGCAGTTCTAAACAGGGAGCCTACGCTGAAGCTTTCTTT.

In its sample, this clonotype was seen many times. This chain uses TRBV29-1 with TRBJ1-1; no clear D gene. This CDR3 has 14 residues. Trimming pared 0 bases from V and 4 bases from J, leaving 12 bases between. CDR1 SQVTM and CDR2 ANQGSEA come from the germline V gene. The CDR3 region is CSVEESRVPTEAFF. CDR3 coding DNA: TGCAGCGTTGAAGAGTCGAGGGTTCCCACTGAAGCTTTCTTT.

The chain has TRBV9 and TRBJ2-3; 7 nucleotides agree with TRBD2. The CDR3 has 16 amino acids. Germline V gene lookup returns CDR1 SGDLS and CDR2 YYNGEE. The junction had 11 bases not matched to a gene; V was cut back by 3 bases and J by 4 bases. The CDR3, as DNA: TGTGCCAGCAGCGCTGAGCGGGGAGGTCTCTCAGATACGCAGTATTTT. Residues: CASSAERGGLSDTQYF.

This clonotype was picked up many times. The J gene is TRBJ2-2, the V gene TRBV20-1; the match to TRBD2 covers 8 bases. Looked up from germline, CDR1 is DFQATT and CDR2 is SNEGSKA (reference sequence). The CDR3 runs 15 residues. V was pared by 3 bases and J by 4 bases, with 7 bases of the junction left unmatched. The CDR3 nucleotides are TGCAGTGCTAGGCTAGCGGGCGCCCTCACCGGGGAGCTGTTTTTT. It codes for CSARLAGALTGELFF.

The V call is TRBV14, the J call TRBJ2-2; unclear D gene. Trimming stripped 1 base from V and 4 bases from J, with 4 bases between. CDR1 SGHDN and CDR2 FVKESK come from the germline V gene. The CDR3 contains 13 residues. CDR3 in DNA: TGTGCCAGCAGCCAAGTGGTCACCGGGGAGCTGTTTTTT. Its protein product is CASSQVVTGELFF.